Listed below are T cell receptor beta chains from one sample, sequenced in a study of blood T cell repertoires in COVID-19. TCRdb's copy holds only in-frame clones and misses some; the assay was immunoSEQ multiplex PCR. In the table there are approximately 300,000 clones, over 75% of which are singletons. The sample comprised peripheral blood. The receptors were gathered from a woman aged 25 to 39 with COVID-19, enrolled during active disease. Both conserved end residues are part of each CDR3. The order of the fields is D gene, J gene, clone size, V gene, CDR3 protein. D genes are given only for firm matches. Only part of the rows carry a size: once, few, many, or a class if the clone is expanded.

TRBD1 TRBJ2-1 . TRBV24-1 CATSDSPQGWGNYNEQFF
. TRBJ1-1 . TRBV5-1 CASSPVSEIKNTEAFF
TRBD1 TRBJ1-5 . TRBV2 CASSKTGNQPQHF
TRBD2 TRBJ2-1 . TRBV28 CASSPQRETYNEQFF
TRBD2 TRBJ2-1 . TRBV5-6 CASGLREVRGLYNEQFF
. TRBJ1-3 . TRBV10-3 CAISSGNTIYF
TRBD2 TRBJ2-7 . TRBV7-9 CASSPPSGRGHEQYF
TRBD1 TRBJ2-3 . TRBV28 CASSLGTGGIDTQYF
TRBD1 TRBJ1-1 . TRBV7-9 CASSSGQGAAAEAFF
. TRBJ1-5 . TRBV30 CAWSASRGDQPQHF
. TRBJ2-2 . TRBV21-1 CASSARGSENTGELFF
. TRBJ1-1 . TRBV6-4 CATLGGRPLDTEAFF
TRBD2 TRBJ2-3 . TRBV20-1 CSASPSGRARDTQYF
. TRBJ1-5 . TRBV28 CASRRNRINQPQHF
. TRBJ2-5 . TRBV6-2/TRBV6-3 CASSYIDSRPSRVTQYF
. TRBJ1-1 few TRBV5-1 CASSWVGQMNTEAFF
. TRBJ2-4 . TRBV6-1 CASSVAGVSAKNIQYF
. TRBJ2-2 . TRBV24-1 CATSAFRENTGELFF
. TRBJ2-5 . TRBV7-8 CATSRAVQETQYF
. TRBJ1-1 few TRBV7-9 CASSRERGYEAFF
. TRBJ2-3 . TRBV12-3/TRBV12-4 CASSSADTQYF
. TRBJ2-2 . TRBV3-1/TRBV3-2 CASSHRGGELFF
. TRBJ1-4 . TRBV30 CAWRRRTGRKLFF
. TRBJ2-7 . TRBV7-9 CASSLEGSHEQYF
TRBD1 TRBJ2-7 . TRBV5-6 CASSLSGQDYEQYF
. TRBJ2-1 . TRBV19 CASQTYNEQFF
. TRBJ1-1 . TRBV28 CASSLQGSTEAFF
. TRBJ2-7 . TRBV19 CASSFSPGPSYEQYF
. TRBJ1-4 . TRBV19 CASTPYATNEKLFF
. TRBJ1-1 . TRBV4-1 CASSQDAGNTEAFF
TRBD1 TRBJ1-1 . TRBV5-1 CASSSQSGGGLVTEAFF
. TRBJ2-2 many TRBV3-1/TRBV3-2 CASSATSGLRNTGELFF
TRBD1 TRBJ1-4 few TRBV28 CASKLGGWTGVEKLFF
TRBD2 TRBJ2-3 . TRBV3-1/TRBV3-2 CASSQRSGGSADTQYF
TRBD2 TRBJ2-3 . TRBV10-3 CAISERAGVNTDTQYF
. TRBJ2-2 . TRBV30 CAWKRSTGELFF
. TRBJ2-7 . TRBV3-1/TRBV3-2 CASSQDTRDPHF
. TRBJ2-1 . TRBV20-1 CSAGLNNEQFF
. TRBJ2-5 . TRBV2 CASSSGTRTRVTQYF
TRBD1 TRBJ1-1 . TRBV19 CASSISRGKAEAFF
. TRBJ1-6 . TRBV28 CASSFGQSSYNSPLHF
TRBD1 TRBJ1-2 . TRBV28 CASRSGGKVYGYTF
. TRBJ2-5 . TRBV2 CASSVNIQETQYF
. TRBJ1-5 . TRBV7-2 CASSSDRGNQPQHF
TRBD1 TRBJ1-1 . TRBV18 CASSRDRPRGTEAFF
TRBD2 TRBJ2-1 . TRBV28 CASRGTSGRAKRSNEQFF
TRBD1 TRBJ2-5 . TRBV29-1 CSVTPGQGETQYF
TRBD2 TRBJ2-7 . TRBV7-9 CASSGLAVNYEQYF
TRBD1 TRBJ1-1 once TRBV6-2/TRBV6-3 CASSTLGQKNTEAFF